Listed below are T cell receptor beta chains from one sample, sequenced in a study of blood T cell repertoires in COVID-19. TCRdb keeps only in-frame clones here, not all; method: immunoSEQ multiplex PCR. The table includes approximately 150,000 clones, around four fifths detected once. The sequenced material came from PBMCs or T cells enriched from blood (not recorded which). The receptors were gathered from a middle-aged woman who had recovered from COVID-19. Both conserved end residues are part of each CDR3. A D gene is named only where the DNA matches it firmly. Size values are once, few and many counts, or a class for expanded clones, and some rows have none.

j_gene: TRBJ2-7
v_gene: TRBV27
abundance: NA
d_gene: TRBD1
len: 15
CDR3nt: TGTGCCAGCAGTTTATCGGCCAGGGGGTCCTACGAGCAGTACTTC
CDR3aa: CASSLSARGSYEQYF

j_gene: TRBJ1-1
v_gene: TRBV27
abundance: NA
d_gene: TRBD1
len: 12
CDR3nt: TGTGCCAGCAGAACAGGGGACACTGAAGCTTTCTTT
CDR3aa: CASRTGDTEAFF

j_gene: TRBJ1-2
v_gene: TRBV6-1
abundance: NA
d_gene: TRBD1
len: 16
CDR3nt: TGTGCCAGCAGTGAATTTACAGGGGCTGCTAACTATGGCTACACCTTC
CDR3aa: CASSEFTGAANYGYTF

j_gene: TRBJ2-7
v_gene: TRBV2
abundance: NA
d_gene: TRBD2
len: 19
CDR3nt: TGTGCCAGCAGTGAAAGTCATTGGACTAGCGGGACTCAGAGGTACGAGCAGTACTTC
CDR3aa: CASSESHWTSGTQRYEQYF

j_gene: TRBJ2-3
v_gene: TRBV12-5
abundance: NA
d_gene: TRBD2
len: 12
CDR3nt: TGTGCTGGGGGACTAGATGCCTATACGCAGTATTTT
CDR3aa: CAGGLDAYTQYF

j_gene: TRBJ1-6
v_gene: TRBV5-6
abundance: NA
d_gene: TRBD1
len: 15
CDR3nt: TGTGCCAGCAGCTATGAGACAGGGGTTAATTCACCCCTCCACTTT
CDR3aa: CASSYETGVNSPLHF

j_gene: TRBJ1-1
v_gene: TRBV10-3
abundance: NA
d_gene: TRBD1
len: 16
CDR3nt: TGTGCCATCAGTGAGTCCGGGACAGGGGCGCCCACTGAAGCTTTCTTT
CDR3aa: CAISESGTGAPTEAFF

j_gene: TRBJ2-5
v_gene: TRBV6-5
abundance: NA
d_gene: TRBD2
len: 15
CDR3nt: TGTGCCAGCAGGGCTAGCGGGGGGGCGGGAGAGACCCAGTACTTC
CDR3aa: CASRASGGAGETQYF

j_gene: TRBJ1-2
v_gene: TRBV7-8
abundance: many
d_gene: TRBD1
len: 17
CDR3nt: TGTGCCAGCAGCCACGCCGCCGACAGGGTAGGGAACTATGGCTACACCTTC
CDR3aa: CASSHAADRVGNYGYTF

j_gene: TRBJ2-3
v_gene: TRBV7-9
abundance: NA
d_gene: TRBD2
len: 18
CDR3nt: TGTGCCAGCAGCTTAGTGGTCCATAGCGGGAGGGCACCCGATACGCAGTATTTT
CDR3aa: CASSLVVHSGRAPDTQYF

j_gene: TRBJ1-2
v_gene: TRBV30
abundance: NA
d_gene: NA
len: 15
CDR3nt: TGTGCCTGGAGTGTATCCCCCGCGGGGGTAGGAGGCTACACCTTC
CDR3aa: CAWSVSPAGVGGYTF

j_gene: TRBJ2-2
v_gene: TRBV5-1
abundance: NA
d_gene: TRBD1
len: 15
CDR3nt: TGCGCCAGCAGCAGGGACAGAACGAACACCGGGGAGCTGTTTTTT
CDR3aa: CASSRDRTNTGELFF